This entry concerns a single TCR beta chain. The CDR3 covers 16 residues. V was shortened by 2 bases and J by 0 bases, with 13 bases between the two germline ends. Germline lookup yields CDR1 SGHVS and CDR2 FNYEAQ. Profiled with immunoSEQ multiplex PCR; TCRdb holds only in-frame clones, not every one. The sample yields about 34,000 clones, 85% to 90% seen once. These data originate in a study of T cell changes during pregnancy in multiple sclerosis. This chain connects TRBV7-6 to TRBJ1-2, with D maybe TRBD1 (6 bases). This receptor was identified in a female donor with multiple sclerosis, enrolled in a pregnancy study. The sample here was CD8+ T cells from peripheral blood mononuclear cells, taken in the third trimester of pregnancy. The CDR3 reads CASSLRRGPANYGYTF. The CDR3 DNA sequence: TGTGCCAGCAGCTTAAGGCGGGGGCCAGCTAACTATGGCTACACCTTC.